The 10 T cell receptor beta chains given below trace back to one sample, sequenced in a study of blood T cell repertoires in COVID-19 (dated by TCRdb to 2018 to 2020). Libraries came from the immunoSEQ multiplex PCR assay. The clones in this table, taken by TCRdb from immuneACCESS, are in-frame only. Not every clone is retained; where verified, under half of the shortfall comes from an unresolved V gene, and the cause of the rest is unknown. The sample table shows under 150,000 clones, and 80% to 90% are seen once. The ten top clones hold around 2.3% of the sample. Sequenced input: PBMCs or T cells enriched from blood (not recorded which). These receptors came from a woman aged 45-59 years who had recovered from COVID-19.

This chain connects TRBV5-6 to TRBJ1-4, with D uncertain. V shed 4 bases and J shed 0 bases, with 4 bases lying between them. Germline CDR1 reads SGHDT; CDR2 reads YYEEEE. This CDR3 contains 13 residues. CDR3 in amino acids: CASSGATNEKLFF. The CDR3 DNA is TGTGCCAGCAGCGGAGCAACTAATGAAAAACTGTTTTTT. Variable domain in full (rest from reference TRBV5-6 and TRBJ1-4): DAGVTQSPTHLIKTRGQQVTLRCSPKSGHDTVSWYQQALGQGPQFIFQYYEEEERQRGNFPDRFSGHQFPNYSSELNVNALLLGDSALYLCASSGATNEKLFFGSGTQLSVL.

This sequence joins TRBV11-2 and TRBJ2-2; 7 nucleotides match TRBD1. The CDR3 consists of 17 residues. The germline gives CDR1 SGHAT, CDR2 FQNNGV. J was trimmed by 8 bases and V by 5 bases; bases with no gene match: 17. As DNA, the CDR3 is TGTGCCAGCAGCGCTCCCCGGGCAAGGGGGCCAGCTGGGGAGCTGTTTTTT. This codes for CASSAPRARGPAGELFF.

The rearrangement uses TRBV5-1 and TRBJ2-6; the match to TRBD1 covers 12 bases. The junction had 18 bases not matched to a gene; V was cut back by 4 bases and J by 4 bases. The CDR3 spans 21 residues. Germline V gives CDR1 SGHRS, CDR2 YFSETQ. This CDR3 is CASSIIQAGTGGATGANVLTF. The CDR3, as DNA: TGCGCCAGCAGCATAATACAAGCCGGGACAGGGGGCGCGACCGGGGCCAACGTCCTGACTTTC.

The chain couples TRBV2 to TRBJ2-7; TRBD1 is a possible D gene (6 bases). This CDR3 comprises 15 residues. Germline V gives CDR1 SNHLY, CDR2 FYNNEI. Deletions cut 2 bases from V and 5 bases from J, with 16 bases between. CDR3 bases: TGTGCCAGCAGTGAAAGATCCAGGGGTAGAGACGAGCAGTACTTC. This gives the protein CASSERSRGRDEQYF.

The chain joins TRBV6-5 to TRBJ1-4; TRBD1 matches at 9 bases. Per germline, CDR1 MNHEY and CDR2 SVGAGI. V shed 6 bases, J shed 7 bases, and the junction held 9 bases outside the gene matches. The CDR3 spans 15 residues. The chain's CDR3 is CASSTGTGILEKLFF. The CDR3 bases are TGTGCCAGCAGCACCGGGACAGGGATACTTGAAAAACTGTTTTTT.

V is TRBV4-1 and J is TRBJ2-7; D gene unclear. The CDR3 runs to 17 residues. The germline CDR1 and CDR2 sequences are MGHRA and YSYEKL. V dropped 2 bases and J dropped 1 base, with 18 bases sitting between them. CDR3 protein: CASSQLGVGESSYEQYF. The CDR3 nucleotides are TGCGCCAGCAGCCAACTTGGAGTAGGTGAGTCGTCCTACGAGCAGTACTTC.

The rearrangement links TRBV18 to TRBJ1-2, with TRBD1 matching over 7 bases. J was trimmed by 4 bases and V by 1 base; bases with no gene match: 3. Germline CDR1 KGHSH, CDR2 LQKENI. The CDR3 has 14 residues. CDR3: CASSPRRDSYGYTF. In nucleotides, the CDR3 is TGTGCCAGCTCACCACGGAGGGACAGCTATGGCTACACCTTC.

This chain links TRBV6-1 with TRBJ1-5; 7 bases map to TRBD1. V dropped 4 bases and J dropped 3; count of bases not matched to a gene: 9. This CDR3 is built from 16 residues. Germline V gene data show CDR1 as MNHNS and CDR2 as SASEGT. The CDR3 protein is CASSAATGSVNQPQHF. The CDR3 DNA reads TGTGCCAGCAGTGCCGCGACAGGGTCGGTCAATCAGCCCCAGCATTTT.

This chain joins TRBV5-4 and TRBJ2-5; TRBD2 aligns across 7 bases. V trimming: 5 bases; J trimming: 1 base; junction bases outside the gene matches: 5. CDR3 length: 14 amino acids. Germline CDR1 is SGHNT and CDR2 is YYREEE (reference sequence). The CDR3 DNA is TGTGCCAGCAGGCGGTTAGCGGGCCAAGAGACCCAGTACTTC. This codes for CASRRLAGQETQYF.

The chain uses TRBV7-3 and TRBJ2-3; D remains ambiguous. The CDR3 loop spans 16 amino acids. Germline assignment: CDR1 SGHTA and CDR2 FQGTGA. Trimming removed 3 bases at V and 0 bases at J, with 13 bases between. The CDR3 DNA reads as TGTGCCAGCAGCTTCTCCACAGACGGTAGCACAGATACGCAGTATTTT. Protein sequence: CASSFSTDGSTDTQYF.